This T cell receptor (beta chain) was identified in a study of technical replicates of blood from a few donors. Clones were sequenced by immunoSEQ multiplex PCR, and TCRdb holds only the in-frame ones, with some missing. Among around 80,000 clones listed, roughly 90% were seen once. With 3 bases removed from V and 4 bases from J, the gap between germline ends came to 9 bases. The germline V gene encodes CDR1 MDHEN and CDR2 SYDVKM. This CDR3 region has 13 residues. V gene TRBV28 combines with J gene TRBJ1-1; a possible D gene is TRBD1 (5 bases). The origin of this receptor is a human donor in good health. The source material was T cells isolated from PBMCs. DNA for the CDR3: TGTGCCAGCAGTTTCAGGAGGGGCACTGAAGCTTTCTTT. The encoded protein is CASSFRRGTEAFF.